The 29 T cell receptor beta chains in this list originate from one sample, sequenced in a study of blood T cell repertoires in COVID-19. Sequenced by immunoSEQ multiplex PCR; TCRdb stores in-frame clones only, minus some. The table lists roughly 150,000 clones, more than 65% of them singletons. Material for sequencing was peripheral blood. The receptor set was obtained from a woman over 75 with active or convalescent COVID-19.

This chain connects TRBV27 to TRBJ2-2, with D unresolved. In germline, CDR1 is MNHEY, CDR2 SMNVEV (reference sequence). The V and J ends lost 0 bases and 0 bases respectively, with 5 bases between them. The CDR3 consists of 15 residues. The CDR3 sequence: CASSLSRTNTGELFF. The CDR3 coding sequence is TGTGCCAGCAGTTTATCGCGGACGAACACCGGGGAGCTGTTTTTT.

The chain joins TRBV29-1 to TRBJ1-2; weak D call: TRBD1 (5 bases). The germline V gene encodes CDR1 SQVTM and CDR2 ANQGSEA. The CDR3 contains 12 residues. V dropped 5 bases and J dropped 6 bases, with 13 bases sitting between them. The CDR3 nucleotides read TGCAGCGTTACGGACAATTCAAATGGCTACACCTTC. Its translation: CSVTDNSNGYTF.

This clone occurred once. The genes are TRBV29-1 and TRBJ1-1; no clear D. V gave up 8 bases and J gave up 5 bases, with 18 bases separating them. Germline loops: CDR1 SQVTM, CDR2 ANQGSEA. This CDR3 region has 13 residues. Here the CDR3 reads CSSITSPGTEAFF. The CDR3 coding sequence is TGCAGCAGCATCACTTCTCCGGGAACTGAAGCTTTCTTT. Variable domain in full (rest from reference TRBV29-1 and TRBJ1-1): SAVISQKPSRDICQRGTSLTIQCQVDSQVTMMFWYRQQPGQSLTLIATANQGSEATYESGFVIDKFPISRPNLTFSTLTVSNMSPEDSSIYLCSSITSPGTEAFFGQGTRLTVV.

The J gene is TRBJ1-2, the V gene TRBV6-5; a weak D match, TRBD1 (5 bases). Trimming removed 4 bases at V and 7 bases at J, with 16 bases between. CDR1 MNHEY and CDR2 SVGAGI come from the germline V gene. The CDR3 spans 14 residues. CDR3 protein: CASSSRGVFIGYTF. The CDR3 region has the DNA TGTGCCAGCAGTTCCCGGGGGGTTTTCATTGGCTACACCTTC.

This clone came up a few times. The CDR3 loop reads CASSPRGGLGVYGYTF. CDR3 DNA: TGTGCCAGCAGCCCAAGAGGGGGCCTGGGCGTCTATGGCTACACCTTC. The chain joins TRBV3-1 (or the pseudogene TRBV3-2) to TRBJ1-2; TRBD1 agrees at 7 bases. Trimming removed 4 bases from V and 4 bases from J; junction bases left unmatched: 12. In germline, CDR1 is LGHDT, CDR2 YNNKEL (reference sequence). The CDR3 is 16 amino acids.

The chain has TRBV28 and TRBJ1-5; unclear D gene. The CDR3 spans 11 residues. CDR1 is MDHEN and CDR2 is SYDVKM in the germline V gene. Trimming pared 8 bases from V and 2 bases from J, leaving 4 bases between. DNA for the CDR3: TGTGCCAGCGAGGGCAATCAGCCCCAGCATTTT. The encoded protein is CASEGNQPQHF.

This chain uses TRBV2 with TRBJ2-3, with 13 bases fitting TRBD2. Looked up from germline, CDR1 is SNHLY and CDR2 is FYNNEI. This CDR3 is built from 14 residues. After removal of 6 bases from V and 14 bases from J, the junction contained 11 bases not matched to a gene. This chain's CDR3 is CASSSRTSGSRWYF. For the CDR3, the DNA is TGTGCCAGCAGCTCCCGGACTAGCGGGAGCAGGTGGTATTTT.

This chain uses TRBV18 with TRBJ1-1; TRBD1 is a possible D gene (5 bases). V was pared by 3 bases and J by 4 bases, with 12 bases between. CDR1 KGHSH and CDR2 LQKENI come from the germline V gene. This CDR3 has 14 residues. CDR3 amino acids: CASSPRGQSTEAFF. CDR3 DNA: TGTGCCAGCTCACCCCGCGGACAATCCACTGAAGCTTTCTTT.

This sequence joins TRBV4-1 and TRBJ1-2, with 8 bases aligning to TRBD1. Per germline, CDR1 MGHRA and CDR2 YSYEKL. The V and J ends lost 3 bases and 5 bases, in that order; junction bases with no gene match: 8. The CDR3 runs to 15 residues. CDR3 sequence (DNA): TGCGCCAGCAGCCAGCCGACAGGGGATTTGTATGGCTACACCTTC. As protein: CASSQPTGDLYGYTF.

The chain employs TRBV27 and TRBJ1-2, with D possibly matching TRBD1 (5 bases). The CDR3 consists of 13 residues. Trimming removed 3 bases from V and 4 bases from J, with 9 bases in between. Germline V gene sequence: CDR1 MNHEY, CDR2 SMNVEV (reference sequence). This CDR3 reads CASSLQGGYGYTF. Written as DNA, the CDR3 is TGTGCCAGCAGTTTGCAGGGAGGCTATGGCTACACCTTC.

This sequence joins TRBV7-2 and TRBJ2-7; 12 bases line up with TRBD2. The germline gives CDR1 SGHTA, CDR2 FQGNSA. The J segment lost 1 base and the V segment lost 1 base, leaving 8 bases of the junction unmatched. CDR3 length equals 18 residues. The chain's CDR3 is CASSLELAGGPISYEQYF. The CDR3 DNA reads TGTGCCAGCAGCTTAGAGCTAGCGGGAGGGCCCATTTCCTACGAGCAGTACTTC.

The V call is TRBV2, the J call TRBJ1-2; a weak D match, TRBD1 (5 bases). Germline values: CDR1 SNHLY, CDR2 FYNNEI. Deletions cut 4 bases from V and 6 bases from J, with 9 bases between. The CDR3 is 12 amino acids. The CDR3 DNA is TGTGCCAGCAGTGTCGAAGGGGATGGCTACACCTTC. This codes for CASSVEGDGYTF.

The chain has TRBV11-3 and TRBJ2-3, with 9 bases lining up with TRBD2. V shed 2 bases and J 4 bases; nucleotides not matched to a gene: 7. CDR3 size: 16 residues. The V gene's germline CDR1 is SGHNT and CDR2 YENEEA. CDR3 loop: CASSLYAGGNADTQYF. The CDR3, as DNA: TGTGCCAGCAGCTTATATGCGGGAGGGAACGCAGATACGCAGTATTTT.

The gene calls are TRBV9 and TRBJ2-1; tentative D call: TRBD2 (6 bases). Trimming left V 4 bases short and J 5 bases short, with 13 bases between. This CDR3 contains 14 residues. The germline gives CDR1 SGDLS, CDR2 YYNGEE. CDR3 DNA: TGTGCCAGCAGCCCCGGACTAAATAACAATGAGCAGTTCTTC. Amino acid sequence: CASSPGLNNNEQFF.

This clone was picked up one time. The V and J genes are TRBV9 and TRBJ2-1, with D maybe TRBD1 (6 bases). Germline CDR1 is SGDLS and CDR2 is YYNGEE. Trimming removed 4 bases from V and 0 bases from J, with 11 bases in between. The CDR3 is 15 amino acids. This CDR3 reads CASSRQVNSYNEQFF. DNA of the CDR3: TGTGCCAGCAGCCGACAGGTCAACTCCTACAATGAGCAGTTCTTC.

This clone has only a few counts. The J gene is TRBJ2-1, the V gene TRBV12-3 or TRBV12-4; D remains ambiguous. The CDR3 spans 12 residues. Trimming pared 5 bases from V and 8 bases from J, leaving 10 bases between. The CDR3 DNA follows: TGTGCCAGCAGTCCAGGTGCTGATGAGCAGTTCTTC. This sequence encodes CASSPGADEQFF.

The chain couples TRBV2 to TRBJ2-7, with 9 nucleotides matching TRBD2. The CDR3 has 15 residues. Germline trimming cut 4 bases from V and 2 bases from J; bases unmatched to any gene: 6. The V gene's germline CDR1 is SNHLY and CDR2 FYNNEI. CDR3 DNA sequence: TGTGCCAGCAGTGGTGCTAGCGGGACCCCCTACGAGCAGTACTTC. Its protein product is CASSGASGTPYEQYF. The full variable domain, its missing parts supplied by reference TRBV2 and TRBJ2-7, is EPEVTQTPSHQVTQMGQEVILRCVPISNHLYFYWYRQILGQKVEFLVSFYNNEISEKSEIFDDQFSVERPDGSNFTLKIRSTKLEDSAMYFCASSGASGTPYEQYFGPGTRLTVT.

The chain has TRBV7-9 and TRBJ2-5; 8 nucleotides agree with TRBD1. Germline assignment: CDR1 SEHNR and CDR2 FQNEAQ (reference sequence). There are 15 residues in the CDR3. V was pared by 5 bases and J by 5 bases, with 10 bases of the junction left unmatched. CDR3 amino acids: CASSKQTGAGETQYF. DNA for the CDR3: TGTGCCAGCAGCAAACAGACAGGGGCGGGGGAGACCCAGTACTTC.

This chain links TRBV4-1 with TRBJ1-1; TRBD1 is a possible D gene (5 bases). The germline V gene has CDR1 MGHRA and CDR2 YSYEKL. This CDR3 has 16 amino acids. Between the trimmed V and J ends, which lost 1 base and 4 bases, there was a span of 16 bases. Written as DNA, the CDR3 is TGCGCCAGCAGCCAAGGGGAGGGGAGTTTGGGCACTGAAGCTTTCTTT. This translates into CASSQGEGSLGTEAFF.

The chain employs TRBV5-1 and TRBJ2-1, with 7 positions matching TRBD2. Per the germline V gene, CDR1 is SGHRS and CDR2 is YFSETQ. V trimming: 4 bases; J trimming: 7 bases; junction bases outside the gene matches: 11. The CDR3 sequence is 15 residues long. The CDR3 sequence is CASSPRHPAGNEQFF. As DNA, the CDR3 is TGCGCCAGCAGCCCCCGACATCCAGCGGGGAATGAGCAGTTCTTC.

The chain links TRBV27 to TRBJ1-2; maybe TRBD1 (5 bases). The CDR3 is made up of 18 amino acids. V shed 6 bases and J shed 0 bases, with 23 bases lying between them. Germline CDR1 is MNHEY and CDR2 is SMNVEV (reference sequence). The CDR3 sequence is CASRSYTKQGFANYGYTF. The CDR3 bases are TGTGCCAGCAGGTCTTACACCAAGCAGGGATTTGCTAACTATGGCTACACCTTC.

The CDR3 bases are TGTGCCAGCAGCTTAGGAGGGGCCTATAATTCACCCCTCCACTTT. Its translation is CASSLGGAYNSPLHF. This sequence joins TRBV13 and TRBJ1-6, with a possible D match to TRBD1 (5 bases). V dropped 0 bases and J dropped 2 bases, with 5 bases sitting between them. CDR1 is PRHDT and CDR2 is FYEKMQ in the germline V gene (reference sequence). This CDR3 comprises 15 residues.

V and J are TRBV7-8 and TRBJ2-6; TRBD2 agrees at 8 bases. V lost 5 bases and J lost 1; bases outside the gene matches: 13. This CDR3 is 19 amino acids long. Looked up from germline, CDR1 is SGHVS and CDR2 is FQNEAQ. Here the CDR3 reads CASSPIPSGGRSGANVLTF. CDR3 sequence (DNA): TGTGCCAGCAGCCCAATCCCATCGGGAGGGAGGTCTGGGGCCAACGTCCTGACTTTC.

The table lists this clone with a few counts. J is TRBJ1-1 and V is TRBV7-9; D is unresolved. V dropped 5 bases and J dropped 4 bases, with 20 bases sitting between them. This CDR3 contains 16 residues. Germline-derived CDR1 and CDR2 are SEHNR and FQNEAQ (reference sequence). CDR3 protein: CASSPSGGPTITEAFF. CDR3 DNA sequence: TGTGCCAGCAGCCCAAGCGGAGGGCCCACGATCACTGAAGCTTTCTTT.

Only one count was recorded for this clone. The V and J genes are TRBV19 and TRBJ2-1; D perhaps matches TRBD2 (5 bases). Germline V gives CDR1 LNHDA, CDR2 SQIVND (reference sequence). The CDR3 is 15 residues long. V was pared by 5 bases and J by 1 base, with 12 bases between. CDR3: CASSAFRTSYNEQFF. The CDR3 DNA follows: TGTGCCAGTAGTGCATTTCGGACTTCCTACAATGAGCAGTTCTTC.

V gene TRBV10-1 combines with J gene TRBJ2-7; 9 bases line up with TRBD1. The V segment lost 8 bases and the J segment 5 bases; nucleotides outside the gene matches: 7. CDR1 is WNHNN, CDR2 SYGVQD, per germline (reference sequence). The CDR3 consists of 13 residues. The CDR3 coding sequence is TGCGCCAGCTCCGGGACAGGGTCCCACGAGCAGTACTTC. Protein product: CASSGTGSHEQYF.

This clone was counted only a few times. This chain links TRBV7-8 with TRBJ1-3; 8 bases fit TRBD1. V was pared by 5 bases and J by 4 bases, with 10 bases of the junction left unmatched. The CDR3 sequence is 16 residues long. The germline CDR1 and CDR2 sequences are SGHVS and FQNEAQ. The CDR3, as DNA: TGTGCCAGCAGCCCCAGACAGGGGAGGTCAGGAAACACCATATATTTT. Translating it yields CASSPRQGRSGNTIYF.

This clone has only a few counts. The chain is built from TRBV4-2 and TRBJ2-7; 12 bases line up with TRBD2. The germline V gene has CDR1 LGHNA and CDR2 YNFKEQ. The CDR3 contains 15 residues. Germline trimming cut 1 base from V and 5 bases from J; bases unmatched to any gene: 3. CDR3 sequence: CASSQASGRGDEQYF. The CDR3 DNA reads TGTGCCAGCAGCCAAGCTAGCGGGAGGGGGGACGAGCAGTACTTC.

J is TRBJ1-1 and V is TRBV5-8; 9 positions match TRBD1. Germline V gives CDR1 SGHTS, CDR2 YDEGEE. CDR3 length equals 13 residues. With 4 bases clipped from V and 6 bases from J, the junction kept 4 bases outside the gene matches. The DNA for the CDR3 is TGTGCCAGCAGCACCCGGGACAGGGCTGAAGCTTTCTTT. This encodes CASSTRDRAEAFF.